These 26 T cell receptor beta chains were all obtained from the same sample, sequenced in a study of T cell repertoires in cytomegalovirus infection. TCRdb called the reads again in MiXCR, with one record for every CDR3 protein. The sample includes approximately 71,000 distinct CDR3 sequences, about 20% of them seen just once. For these TCRs, the target antigens are not known. The sequencing here drew on CD8+ T cells from cultured PBMCs, taken from culture after CMV antigen stimulation. The receptor set was obtained from a human donor in good health (CMV status not recorded). Some clones in this sample may be carry-over from other donors' samples.

The V call is TRBV11-1, the J call TRBJ2-1; 9 nucleotides agree with TRBD2. V gave up 5 bases and J gave up 3 bases; unmatched junction bases: 11. This CDR3 is 17 amino acids long. Germline CDR1 SGHAT, CDR2 FQDESV (reference sequence). The CDR3 DNA is TGTGCCAGCAGCCTCTGGACTAGCGAGACGGTCTACAATGAGCAGTTCTTC. The encoded protein is CASSLWTSETVYNEQFF.

The V call is TRBV12-3 or TRBV12-4, the J call TRBJ2-2; the D gene could be TRBD1 or TRBD2 (5 bases each). The CDR3 covers 15 residues. V was clipped by 7 bases and J by 3 bases, with 15 bases between them. The CDR3 region has the DNA TGTGCCAGCAACTCGGGACCGAGATACACCGGGGAGCTGTTTTTT. The encoded protein is CASNSGPRYTGELFF.

This clonotype was recorded a few times. The chain carries TRBV6-2 or TRBV6-3 and TRBJ1-5; no firm D call. Deletions cut 8 bases from V and 0 bases from J, with 8 bases between. This CDR3 has 13 amino acids. Germline loops: CDR1 MNHEY, CDR2 SVGEGT. The CDR3 DNA is TGTGCCAGCGGCAGATATAGCAATCAGCCCCAGCATTTT. Its protein is CASGRYSNQPQHF.

This clonotype occurred a few times. The chain joins TRBV7-2 to TRBJ2-5; D is possibly TRBD1 (6 bases). The CDR3 consists of 16 residues. In germline, CDR1 is SGHTA, CDR2 FQGNSA. Trimming removed 2 bases from V and 2 bases from J, with 15 bases in between. CDR3: CASSLSTGYYQETQYF. DNA of the CDR3: TGTGCCAGCAGCTTATCAACAGGGTACTATCAAGAGACCCAGTACTTC.

This clonotype was counted only a few times. The rearrangement links TRBV6-2 or TRBV6-3 to TRBJ1-5; possible D gene TRBD1, 5 bases. V shed 6 bases and J shed 3 bases, with 12 bases lying between them. The CDR3 extends over 14 amino acids. Germline V gene data show CDR1 as MNHEY and CDR2 as SVGEGT. CDR3 coding DNA: TGTGCCAGCAGCTGGACAAATCTCAATCAGCCCCAGCATTTT. It is translated as CASSWTNLNQPQHF.

The V and J genes are TRBV7-3 and TRBJ1-1, with a weak D call TRBD1 (6 bases). Looked up from germline, CDR1 is SGHTA and CDR2 is FQGTGA. The CDR3 runs to 14 residues. Trimming removed 6 bases from V and 6 bases from J, with 17 bases in between. DNA of the CDR3: TGTGCCAGCAGGACAGGAGGACAGAGCGCTGAAGCTTTCTTT. This encodes CASRTGGQSAEAFF.

The CDR3 bases are TGTGCCAGCAGCTCCAGGGACGGAGAGAAACACGAGCAGTACTTC. This codes for CASSSRDGEKHEQYF. This rearrangement joins TRBV7-3 to TRBJ2-7, with D perhaps TRBD1 or TRBD2 (5 bases each). The V gene lost 4 bases and the J gene lost 5 bases, with 18 bases spanning the gap. From germline, CDR1 is SGHTA and CDR2 FQGTGA. The CDR3 is 15 amino acids.

This clonotype was picked up a small number of times. The chain couples TRBV7-6 to TRBJ2-2; 9 nucleotides agree with TRBD1. J was trimmed by 6 bases and V by 1 base; bases with no gene match: 0. The CDR3 is 14 amino acids. Germline assignment: CDR1 SGHVS and CDR2 FNYEAQ. This CDR3 is CASSLGQGAGELFF. In DNA, the CDR3 is TGTGCCAGCAGCTTAGGACAGGGGGCCGGGGAGCTGTTTTTT. The complete variable domain, with remaining parts taken from reference TRBV7-6 and TRBJ2-2, reads GAGVSQSPRYKVTKRGQDVALRCDPISGHVSLYWYRQALGQGPEFLTYFNYEAQQDKSGLPNDRFSAERPEGSISTLTIQRTEQRDSAMYRCASSLGQGAGELFFGEGSRLTVL.

This clonotype was counted between two and nine times. The V gene is TRBV12-3 or TRBV12-4, the J gene TRBJ2-7; D gene unclear. Trimming cost V 1 base and J 10 bases, with 11 bases left between them. This CDR3 comprises 12 residues. Here the CDR3 reads CASSLVEEIQYF. CDR3 in DNA: TGTGCCAGCAGTTTAGTTGAAGAGATTCAGTACTTC.

The table lists this clonotype with a few counts. This chain joins TRBV5-6 and TRBJ1-5; D perhaps matches TRBD1 (5 bases). The CDR3 contains 13 residues. Germline V lookup: CDR1 SGHDT, CDR2 YYEEEE. V lost 4 bases and J lost 7, with 12 bases in between. In DNA form, the CDR3 reads TGTGCCAGCAGCCCCGGGGACGGGCAGCCCCAGCATTTT. Residues: CASSPGDGQPQHF.

The table lists this clonotype with a few counts. V and J are TRBV7-9 and TRBJ2-1; D unresolved. Trimming shortened V by 0 bases and J by 9 bases, and 12 bases separated the two germline ends. The CDR3 is 14 amino acids. CDR1 is SEHNR, CDR2 FQNEAQ, per germline (reference sequence). The CDR3 nucleotides are TGTGCCAGCAGCTTAGCACTGGGGTTAGGTGAGCAGTTCTTC. Amino acid sequence: CASSLALGLGEQFF.

The rearrangement joins TRBV27 to TRBJ1-1; tentatively, D is TRBD1 (5 bases). Deletions cut 6 bases from V and 1 base from J, with 9 bases between. There are 13 residues in the CDR3. CDR1 is MNHEY, CDR2 SMNVEV, per germline (reference sequence). CDR3 DNA sequence: TGTGCCAGCAGACTCGGACAGAACACTGAAGCTTTCTTT. This gives the protein CASRLGQNTEAFF.

J is TRBJ1-2 and V is TRBV5-1, with D tentatively TRBD1 (5 bases). The CDR3 consists of 15 residues. V was pared by 3 bases and J by 2 bases, with 14 bases between. CDR1 is SGHRS, CDR2 YFSETQ, per germline. The CDR3 protein is CASSSDSLLNYGYTF. The CDR3, as DNA: TGCGCCAGCAGCTCCGACAGCTTACTAAACTATGGCTACACCTTC.

This chain connects TRBV7-8 to TRBJ2-7, with TRBD2 identical over 10 bases. CDR1 is SGHVS and CDR2 is FQNEAQ in the germline V gene. CDR3 length: 16 amino acids. V was pared by 5 bases and J by 3 bases, with 10 bases of the junction left unmatched. The CDR3 loop is CASSPVTSGAYYEQYF. For the CDR3, the DNA is TGTGCCAGCAGCCCGGTTACTAGCGGGGCATACTACGAGCAGTACTTC.

The DNA for the CDR3 is TGTGCCAGCAGCTTAGGTATCCCAACCGGGACAGGTCCCTACGAGCAGTACTTC. Translated: CASSLGIPTGTGPYEQYF. The chain has TRBV7-8 and TRBJ2-7, with 8 bases that match TRBD1. The CDR3 loop spans 18 amino acids. CDR1 and CDR2 (germline): SGHVS, FQNEAQ. V lost 1 base to trimming and J lost 2 bases; unmatched junction nucleotides: 13.

The chain couples TRBV28 to TRBJ1-5; TRBD1 matches at 7 bases. Germline V CDR1 and CDR2: MDHEN, SYDVKM. CDR3 length: 14 amino acids. V gave up 7 bases and J gave up 7 bases; unmatched junction bases: 10. CDR3 DNA sequence: TGTGCCAGCACTGTAGACAGGGTGGGGCAGCCCCAGCATTTT. This encodes CASTVDRVGQPQHF.

The chain uses TRBV27 and TRBJ2-1; no firm D call. Trimming removed 8 bases from V and 8 bases from J, with 10 bases in between. CDR1 is MNHEY, CDR2 SMNVEV, per germline (reference sequence). The CDR3 loop spans 11 amino acids. This chain's CDR3 is CASGGGYEQFF. As DNA, the CDR3 is TGTGCCAGCGGTGGTGGCTATGAGCAGTTCTTC.

The sample holds a few counts of this clonotype. CDR3 in DNA: TGTGCCAGCAGCGTAGAATCGGATACGCAGTATTTT. Amino acid sequence: CASSVESDTQYF. V usage is TRBV9 and J usage is TRBJ2-3; D is uncertain. The V end was cut by 0 bases, the J end by 6 bases, with 5 bases between. CDR3 length: 12 amino acids. Germline CDR1 SGDLS, CDR2 YYNGEE.

This clonotype was counted many times. The chain has TRBV7-9 and TRBJ2-5; D uncertain. The V gene's germline CDR1 is SEHNR and CDR2 FQNEAQ (reference sequence). V dropped 5 bases and J dropped 5 bases, with 15 bases sitting between them. This CDR3 has 14 residues. The CDR3 sequence is CASSTAARRETQYF. The CDR3 coding sequence is TGTGCCAGCAGCACGGCCGCACGTCGGGAGACCCAGTACTTC. The variable domain in full, completed from reference TRBV7-9 and TRBJ2-5, reads DTGVSQNPRHKITKRGQNVTFRCDPISEHNRLYWYRQTLGQGPEFLTYFQNEAQLEKSRLLSDRFSAERPKGSFSTLEIQRTEQGDSAMYLCASSTAARRETQYFGPGTRLLVL.

This sequence joins TRBV7-9 and TRBJ2-1, with TRBD1 matching 7 bases. Trimming took 5 bases from V and 7 from J; bases not matched to a gene: 11. This CDR3 comprises 15 residues. The V gene's germline CDR1 is SEHNR and CDR2 FQNEAQ (reference sequence). Here the CDR3 DNA reads TGTGCCAGCAGCCTCCCGGGACAGCTCGAAAATGAGCAGTTCTTC. Amino acid sequence: CASSLPGQLENEQFF.

The V call is TRBV6-1, the J call TRBJ2-7; 8 nucleotides line up with TRBD1. The germline V gene encodes CDR1 MNHNS and CDR2 SASEGT. V lost 6 bases to trimming and J lost 3 bases; unmatched junction nucleotides: 10. The CDR3 spans 15 residues. The CDR3 DNA sequence: TGTGCCAGCAGCCCGGGACAGGAACTTTACTACGAGCAGTACTTC. The encoded protein is CASSPGQELYYEQYF.

This chain connects TRBV2 to TRBJ1-2; D unresolved. V lost 11 bases and J 8 bases, leaving 12 bases between the germline ends. Germline loops: CDR1 SNHLY, CDR2 FYNNEI. There are 10 residues in the CDR3. CDR3 DNA sequence: TGTGCCCAGGACCGGTCGGGCTACACCTTC. As protein: CAQDRSGYTF.

The CDR3 sequence is CASSFQGSGANVLTF. As DNA, the CDR3 is TGTGCCAGCAGCTTCCAGGGCTCTGGGGCCAACGTCCTGACTTTC. V is TRBV5-4 and J is TRBJ2-6; a possible D gene is TRBD1 (5 bases). Per the germline V gene, CDR1 is SGHNT and CDR2 is YYREEE (reference sequence). CDR3 length: 15 amino acids. V gave up 2 bases and J gave up 0 bases, with 6 bases separating them.

The chain recombines TRBV11-2 with TRBJ2-7; no clear D gene. The CDR3 sequence is 13 residues long. Germline assignment: CDR1 SGHAT and CDR2 FQNNGV. The germline V and J ends were trimmed by 2 bases and 7 bases, with 12 bases remaining between them. CDR3 sequence: CASSLRPPREQYF. The CDR3 nucleotides are TGTGCCAGCAGCTTACGGCCCCCCCGGGAGCAGTACTTC.

This clonotype was recorded at least ten times. The chain combines TRBV27 with TRBJ2-7, with D perhaps given as TRBD1 or TRBD2 (5 bases each). The CDR3 has 14 amino acids. With 7 bases removed from V and 3 bases from J, the gap between germline ends came to 16 bases. Germline V gene lookup returns CDR1 MNHEY and CDR2 SMNVEV (reference sequence). The CDR3 spells CASKLGTANYEQYF. The CDR3 DNA follows: TGTGCCAGCAAACTCGGGACGGCGAACTACGAGCAGTACTTC.

This clonotype has just a few counts. The CDR3 sequence: CASSEGGDTQYF. The CDR3 DNA follows: TGTGCCAGCAGCGAGGGGGGAGATACGCAGTATTTT. The V and J genes are TRBV12-3 or TRBV12-4 and TRBJ2-3; D possibly matches TRBD1 or TRBD2 (6 bases each). Trimming cost V 6 bases and J 5 bases, with 9 bases left between them. This CDR3 is 12 amino acids long.